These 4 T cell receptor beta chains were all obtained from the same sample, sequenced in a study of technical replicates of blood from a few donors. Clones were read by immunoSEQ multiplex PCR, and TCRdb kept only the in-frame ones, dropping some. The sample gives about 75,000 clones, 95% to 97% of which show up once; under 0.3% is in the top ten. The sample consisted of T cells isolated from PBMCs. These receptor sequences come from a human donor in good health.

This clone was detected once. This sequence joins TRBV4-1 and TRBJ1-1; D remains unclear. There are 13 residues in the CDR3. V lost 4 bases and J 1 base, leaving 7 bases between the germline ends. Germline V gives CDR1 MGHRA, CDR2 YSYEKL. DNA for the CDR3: TGCGCCAGCAGCCTACAGCCGAACACTGAAGCTTTCTTT. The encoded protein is CASSLQPNTEAFF.

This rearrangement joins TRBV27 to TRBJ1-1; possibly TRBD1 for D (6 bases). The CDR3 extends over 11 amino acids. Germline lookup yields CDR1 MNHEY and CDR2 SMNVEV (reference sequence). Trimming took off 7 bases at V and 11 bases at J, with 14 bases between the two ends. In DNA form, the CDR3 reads TGTGCCAGCATTTATCAGGGGAAGGCTTTCTTT. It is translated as CASIYQGKAFF.

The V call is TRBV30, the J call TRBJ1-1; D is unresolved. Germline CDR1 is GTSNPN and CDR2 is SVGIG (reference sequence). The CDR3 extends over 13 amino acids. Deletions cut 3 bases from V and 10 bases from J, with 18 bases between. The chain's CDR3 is CAWSLANQARAFF. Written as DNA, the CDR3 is TGTGCCTGGAGCTTGGCAAATCAAGCTAGAGCTTTCTTT.

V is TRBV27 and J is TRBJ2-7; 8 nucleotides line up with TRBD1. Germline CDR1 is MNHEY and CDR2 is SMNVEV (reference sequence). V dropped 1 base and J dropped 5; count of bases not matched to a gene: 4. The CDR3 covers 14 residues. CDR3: CASSLWQGANEQYF. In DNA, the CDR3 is TGTGCCAGCAGTTTATGGCAGGGGGCCAACGAGCAGTACTTC.